The 26 T cell receptor beta chains reported below all come from one sample, sequenced in a study of T-cell memory formation after mild COVID-19. TCRdb independently ran MiXCR on the 5' RACE reads; one entry per CDR3 protein. This table holds a few hundred thousand distinct CDR3 sequences, around 16% found once. The sequenced sample consisted of PBMCs or a T cell subset sorted from them (not recorded which). The receptors stem from a man between 18 and 29 years old who had mild COVID-19 (a few samples of this study predate the infection). Cell type and time point are not known.

This clonotype was seen more than once but under ten times. This sequence joins TRBV7-8 and TRBJ2-1; D gene ambiguous. Germline CDR1 reads SGHVS; CDR2 reads FQNEAQ. The CDR3 is made up of 10 amino acids. Trimming took 3 bases from V and 8 from J, leaving 2 bases between them. In DNA form, the CDR3 reads TGTGCCAGCAGCTTTGATGAGCAGTTCTTC. It is translated as CASSFDEQFF.

V is TRBV5-1 and J is TRBJ2-1, with D perhaps TRBD1 or TRBD2 (5 bases each). Germline values: CDR1 SGHRS, CDR2 YFSETQ. The CDR3 is made up of 15 amino acids. V lost 2 bases and J lost 8, with 17 bases in between. DNA for the CDR3: TGCGCCAGCAGCTTCCGGGACCTTGACATTGATGAGCAGTTCTTC. This sequence encodes CASSFRDLDIDEQFF.

DNA for the CDR3: TGTGCCAGCAGTTTGGACAGGGGGCTGGGGAAAGCTTTCTTT. It specifies CASSLDRGLGKAFF. The chain employs TRBV12-3 or TRBV12-4 and TRBJ1-1, with 11 bases aligning to TRBD1. The CDR3 covers 14 residues. The junction had 6 bases not matched to a gene; V was cut back by 3 bases and J by 9 bases.

This clonotype was counted a few times. The chain carries TRBV9 and TRBJ2-3; the D is unclear. This CDR3 is built from 14 residues. Per germline, CDR1 SGDLS and CDR2 YYNGEE. Trimming stripped 3 bases from V and 0 bases from J, with 8 bases between. This chain's CDR3 is CASSEGISTDTQYF. CDR3 sequence (DNA): TGTGCCAGCAGCGAGGGAATCAGCACAGATACGCAGTATTTT.

This clonotype was seen only a few times. The chain uses TRBV28 and TRBJ2-5, with a possible D match to TRBD1 (5 bases). The CDR3 loop spans 15 amino acids. Trimming cost V 6 bases and J 3 bases, with 17 bases left between them. Per the germline V gene, CDR1 is MDHEN and CDR2 is SYDVKM. CDR3 in DNA: TGTGCCAGCAGCTCCAGGGTTCGTTTAGAAGAGACCCAGTACTTC. This gives the protein CASSSRVRLEETQYF.

There are a few counts of this clonotype. The J gene is TRBJ1-2, the V gene TRBV12-3 or TRBV12-4; 8 bases fit TRBD1. V lost 3 bases to trimming and J lost 7 bases; unmatched junction nucleotides: 7. The CDR3 spans 14 residues. The CDR3 nucleotides are TGTGCCAGCAGTTTGCCAGGGGGCATAGGTGGCTACACCTTC. As protein: CASSLPGGIGGYTF.

This clonotype was observed a handful of times. The V gene is TRBV7-9, the J gene TRBJ2-1; a possible D gene is TRBD1 (5 bases). The CDR3 is made up of 16 amino acids. Germline V gene data show CDR1 as SEHNR and CDR2 as FQNEAQ (reference sequence). V lost 0 bases, J lost 4 bases, and 13 bases lay in between. In DNA form, the CDR3 reads TGTGCCAGCAGCTTAGCGGCAGGGAAGTTTTACAATGAGCAGTTCTTC. Amino acid sequence: CASSLAAGKFYNEQFF.

This clonotype was counted many times. The rearrangement links TRBV20-1 to TRBJ1-1, with 7 nucleotides matching TRBD1. V trimming: 2 bases; J trimming: 2 bases; junction bases outside the gene matches: 2. The CDR3 consists of 13 residues. CDR1 and CDR2 from the germline V gene are DFQATT and SNEGSKA (reference sequence). Here the CDR3 reads CSARRQGNTEAFF. As DNA, the CDR3 is TGCAGTGCTAGAAGACAGGGAAACACTGAAGCTTTCTTT.

In the case of this clonotype: At one of its ends the junction is not consistent with the germline gene, which may arise from a read error. The chain employs TRBV7-2 and TRBJ2-4; no clear D. This CDR3 has 12 amino acids. The germline gives CDR1 SGHTA, CDR2 FQGNSA. This CDR3 reads CASSLDWPPVDF. In DNA, the CDR3 is TGTGCCAGCAGCTTAGACTGGCCTCCAGTTGACTTC.

Only a few counts were recorded for this clonotype. The chain uses TRBV9 and TRBJ2-3, with D perhaps being TRBD1 or TRBD2 (5 bases each). The CDR3 runs to 13 residues. Trimming took off 7 bases at V and 5 bases at J, with 14 bases between the two ends. The germline gives CDR1 SGDLS, CDR2 YYNGEE. CDR3 residues: CASSGTARDTQYF. The CDR3 region has the DNA TGTGCCAGCTCCGGGACCGCACGAGATACGCAGTATTTT.

There are many counts of this clonotype. V and J are TRBV7-2 and TRBJ2-1; 11 nucleotides line up with TRBD2. The CDR3 has 13 amino acids. With V trimmed by 7 bases and J by 8 bases, 4 bases remained unmatched. CDR1 and CDR2 from the germline V gene are SGHTA and FQGNSA. In DNA, the CDR3 is TGTGCCAGCAAGATAGCGGGGGGGCATGAGCAGTTCTTC. Translating gives CASKIAGGHEQFF.

This clonotype came up many times. This chain connects TRBV7-9 to TRBJ1-1; a possible D gene is TRBD1 (6 bases). V lost 6 bases and J lost 3, with 11 bases in between. Germline lookup yields CDR1 SEHNR and CDR2 FQNEAQ (reference sequence). CDR3 length equals 13 residues. CDR3 sequence reads: CASSLRGDTEAFF. CDR3 DNA sequence: TGTGCCAGCAGTTTAAGGGGGGACACTGAAGCTTTCTTT.

This clonotype turned up a few times. The chain combines TRBV12-3 or TRBV12-4 with TRBJ1-2, with 7 bases that match TRBD1. Unmatched junction bases numbered 2, after V lost 0 bases and J lost 4 bases. CDR3 size: 14 residues. This CDR3 reads CASSLAWTGYGYTF. Here the CDR3 DNA reads TGTGCCAGCAGTTTAGCATGGACAGGCTATGGCTACACCTTC.

This chain links TRBV7-9 with TRBJ2-1; tentatively, D is TRBD1 or TRBD2 (5 bases each). Trimming shortened V by 6 bases and J by 2 bases, and 17 bases separated the two germline ends. Germline-derived CDR1 and CDR2 are SEHNR and FQNEAQ (reference sequence). The CDR3 runs to 16 residues. The CDR3 reads CASSSTTGPPYNEQFF. The DNA of the CDR3 is TGTGCCAGCAGTTCGACTACGGGGCCCCCCTACAATGAGCAGTTCTTC. The full variable domain, in which reference TRBV7-9 and TRBJ2-1 provide the parts outside the CDR3, is DTGVSQNPRHKITKRGQNVTFRCDPISEHNRLYWYRQTLGQGPEFLTYFQNEAQLEKSRLLSDRFSAERPKGSFSTLEIQRTEQGDSAMYLCASSSTTGPPYNEQFFGPGTRLTVL.

The chain joins TRBV7-2 to TRBJ2-2; 9 bases agree with TRBD1. This CDR3 is 14 amino acids long. CDR1 and CDR2 from the germline V gene are SGHTA and FQGNSA. Trimming took 6 bases from V and 4 from J; bases not matched to a gene: 3. CDR3 sequence reads: CASRRQGGTGELFF. CDR3 nucleotide sequence: TGTGCCAGCAGACGACAGGGGGGCACCGGGGAGCTGTTTTTT.

Only a few counts were recorded for this clonotype. The rearrangement joins TRBV7-2 to TRBJ2-2; D unclear. The CDR3 spans 16 residues. The germline CDR1 and CDR2 sequences are SGHTA and FQGNSA. V was cut by 2 bases and J by 0 bases, with 10 bases left in between. CDR3 sequence reads: CASSLIPGSNTGELFF. The CDR3 DNA is TGTGCCAGCAGCTTAATACCCGGCTCGAACACCGGGGAGCTGTTTTTT.

In its sample, this clonotype was seen a few times. CDR3 bases: TGTGCCAGCAGCGCCTACCAGGGGGCGCGAGGCTACACCTTC. This gives the protein CASSAYQGARGYTF. The chain links TRBV9 to TRBJ1-2; 8 bases match TRBD1. V trimming: 3 bases; J trimming: 8 bases; junction bases outside the gene matches: 9. In germline, CDR1 is SGDLS, CDR2 YYNGEE. This CDR3 is 14 amino acids long.

This clonotype was observed a handful of times. V is TRBV9 and J is TRBJ2-7; D not certain. Trimming pared 3 bases from V and 2 bases from J, leaving 12 bases between. This CDR3 has 14 residues. Germline CDR1 SGDLS, CDR2 YYNGEE. In DNA, the CDR3 is TGTGCCAGCAGCGAGGCCCCCGACACCTACGAGCAGTACTTC. It specifies CASSEAPDTYEQYF.

The V gene is TRBV29-1, the J gene TRBJ2-7, with TRBD1 identical over 9 bases. Germline-derived CDR1 and CDR2 are SQVTM and ANQGSEA. The J segment lost 6 bases and the V segment lost 7 bases, leaving 10 bases of the junction unmatched. The CDR3 spans 13 residues. CDR3: CSAALSTGGEQYF. The CDR3 DNA reads TGCAGCGCCGCCCTGTCGACAGGGGGCGAGCAGTACTTC.

This clonotype showed up many times. The rearrangement links TRBV7-2 to TRBJ2-5, with TRBD2 matching 8 bases. The V and J ends lost 5 bases and 3 bases, in that order; junction bases with no gene match: 8. Germline lookup yields CDR1 SGHTA and CDR2 FQGNSA. The CDR3 loop spans 15 amino acids. The CDR3 loop is CASSPQAAGEETQYF. The CDR3 DNA reads as TGTGCCAGCAGCCCCCAGGCAGCGGGGGAAGAGACCCAGTACTTC.

A few counts support this clonotype. The CDR3 loop is CASSDEGLSGNTIYF. In DNA form, the CDR3 reads TGTGCCAGCAGTGACGAAGGACTCTCTGGAAACACCATATATTTT. The chain combines TRBV6-1 with TRBJ1-3; D remains unclear. The V gene lost 3 bases and the J gene lost 0 bases, with 9 bases spanning the gap. The CDR3 length is 15 residues. Germline-derived CDR1 and CDR2 are MNHNS and SASEGT.

This chain links TRBV5-1 with TRBJ2-1; D unresolved. The germline V gene encodes CDR1 SGHRS and CDR2 YFSETQ. The V end lost 0 bases, the J end lost 10 bases, and 14 bases lay between the germline ends. This CDR3 spans 14 amino acids. Here the CDR3 reads CASSLGAQLGEQFF. CDR3 coding DNA: TGCGCCAGCAGCTTGGGAGCCCAGCTAGGGGAGCAGTTCTTC.

The chain employs TRBV6-2 or TRBV6-3 and TRBJ2-7; D possibly corresponds to TRBD1 (6 bases). The V gene's germline CDR1 is MNHEY and CDR2 SVGEGT. V lost 7 bases to trimming and J lost 5 bases, with 18 bases between them. The CDR3 loop spans 14 amino acids. The CDR3 DNA sequence: TGTGCCAGCACCGAACAGGGCCATCGGGACGAGCAGTACTTC. It codes for CASTEQGHRDEQYF.

This sequence joins TRBV9 and TRBJ2-3; possible D gene TRBD2, 5 bases. The germline V gene has CDR1 SGDLS and CDR2 YYNGEE. Trimming removed 4 bases at V and 5 bases at J, with 17 bases between. This CDR3 spans 15 amino acids. Here the CDR3 DNA reads TGTGCCAGCAGCCCCCTGGCCGGACTTGGAGATACGCAGTATTTT. This encodes CASSPLAGLGDTQYF.

This clonotype has a handful of counts. The rearrangement joins TRBV3-1 to TRBJ2-4; 7 nucleotides align to TRBD2. V trimming: 4 bases; J trimming: 2 bases; junction bases outside the gene matches: 5. The CDR3 covers 15 residues. The germline gives CDR1 LGHDT, CDR2 YNNKEL (reference sequence). The CDR3 nucleotides are TGTGCCAGCAGCCTCCGGGGGGATCCCAAAAACATTCAGTACTTC. This translates into CASSLRGDPKNIQYF.

This chain joins TRBV10-3 and TRBJ2-7; the match to TRBD1 covers 7 bases. With 6 bases clipped from V and 3 bases from J, the junction kept 5 bases outside the gene matches. There are 13 residues in the CDR3. The germline V gene has CDR1 ENHRY and CDR2 SYGVKD. The CDR3 loop is CAISPGTDYEQYF. The CDR3 nucleotides are TGTGCCATCAGCCCCGGGACAGACTACGAGCAGTACTTC.